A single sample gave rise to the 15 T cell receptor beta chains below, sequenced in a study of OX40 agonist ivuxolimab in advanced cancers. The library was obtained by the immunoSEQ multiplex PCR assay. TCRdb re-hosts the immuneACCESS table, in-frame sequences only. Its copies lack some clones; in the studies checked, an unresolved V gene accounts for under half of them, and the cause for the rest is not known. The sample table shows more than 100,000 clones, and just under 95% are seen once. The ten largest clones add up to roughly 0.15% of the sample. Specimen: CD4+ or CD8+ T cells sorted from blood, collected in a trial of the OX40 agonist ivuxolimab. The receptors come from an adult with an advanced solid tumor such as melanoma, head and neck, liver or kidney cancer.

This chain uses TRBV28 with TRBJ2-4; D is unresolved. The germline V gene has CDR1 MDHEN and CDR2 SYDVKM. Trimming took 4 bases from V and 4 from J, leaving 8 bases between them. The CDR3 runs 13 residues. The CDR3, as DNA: TGTGCCAGCAGTTCGACTCCGAAAAACATTCAGTACTTC. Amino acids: CASSSTPKNIQYF. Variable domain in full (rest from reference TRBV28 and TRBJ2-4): DVKVTQSSRYLVKRTGEKVFLECVQDMDHENMFWYRQDPGLGLRLIYFSYDVKMKEKGDIPEGYSVSREKKERFSLILESASTNQTSMYLCASSSTPKNIQYFGAGTRLSVL.

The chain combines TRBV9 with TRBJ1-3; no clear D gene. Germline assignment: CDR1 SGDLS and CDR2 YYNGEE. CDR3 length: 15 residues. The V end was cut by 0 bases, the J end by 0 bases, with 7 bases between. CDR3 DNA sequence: TGTGCCAGCAGCGTAGGACGCTTCTCTGGAAACACCATATATTTT. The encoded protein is CASSVGRFSGNTIYF.

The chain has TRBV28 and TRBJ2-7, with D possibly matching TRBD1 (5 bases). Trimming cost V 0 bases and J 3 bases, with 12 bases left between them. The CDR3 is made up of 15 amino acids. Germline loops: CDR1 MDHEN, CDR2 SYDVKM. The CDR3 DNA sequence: TGTGCCAGCAGTTTATGGGGCAGGGTGGACTACGAGCAGTACTTC. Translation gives CASSLWGRVDYEQYF.

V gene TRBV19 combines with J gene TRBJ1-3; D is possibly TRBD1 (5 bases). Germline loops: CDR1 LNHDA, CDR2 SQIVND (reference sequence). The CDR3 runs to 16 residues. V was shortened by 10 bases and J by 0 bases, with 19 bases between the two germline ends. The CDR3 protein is CATSRRQPNSGNTIYF. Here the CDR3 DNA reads TGTGCCACCTCGCGGAGACAGCCGAACTCTGGAAACACCATATATTTT.

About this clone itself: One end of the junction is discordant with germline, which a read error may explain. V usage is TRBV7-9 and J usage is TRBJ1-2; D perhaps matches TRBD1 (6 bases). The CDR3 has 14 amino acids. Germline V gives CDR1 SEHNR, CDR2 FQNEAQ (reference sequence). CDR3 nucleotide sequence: TGTACCAGCAGCTGGGACAACAAATTCCATGGCTACACCTTC. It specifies CTSSWDNKFHGYTF.

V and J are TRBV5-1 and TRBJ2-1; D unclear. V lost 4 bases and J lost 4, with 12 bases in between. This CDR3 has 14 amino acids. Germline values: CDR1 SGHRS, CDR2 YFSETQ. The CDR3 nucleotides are TGCGCCAGCAGCCTAGACGGACCTTACAATGAGCAGTTCTTC. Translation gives CASSLDGPYNEQFF.

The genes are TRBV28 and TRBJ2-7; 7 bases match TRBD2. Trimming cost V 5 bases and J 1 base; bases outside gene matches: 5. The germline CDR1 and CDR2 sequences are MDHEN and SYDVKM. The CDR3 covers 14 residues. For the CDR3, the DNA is TGTGCCAGCAGTATCCCGGGAGGATCCTACGAGCAGTACTTC. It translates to CASSIPGGSYEQYF.

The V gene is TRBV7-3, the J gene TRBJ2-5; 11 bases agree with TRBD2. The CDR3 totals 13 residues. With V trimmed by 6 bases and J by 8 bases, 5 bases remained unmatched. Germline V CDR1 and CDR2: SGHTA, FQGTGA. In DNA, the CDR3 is TGTGCCAGCAGTTTAGCGGGAGGGGGAACCCAGTACTTC. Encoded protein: CASSLAGGGTQYF.

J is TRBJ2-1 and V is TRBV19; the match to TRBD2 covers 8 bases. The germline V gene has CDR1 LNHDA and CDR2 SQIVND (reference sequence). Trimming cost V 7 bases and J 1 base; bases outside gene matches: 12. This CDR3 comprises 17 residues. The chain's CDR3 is CASTGRGTGSSYNEQFF. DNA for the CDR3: TGTGCCAGTACCGGGAGGGGTACAGGGTCATCCTACAATGAGCAGTTCTTC.

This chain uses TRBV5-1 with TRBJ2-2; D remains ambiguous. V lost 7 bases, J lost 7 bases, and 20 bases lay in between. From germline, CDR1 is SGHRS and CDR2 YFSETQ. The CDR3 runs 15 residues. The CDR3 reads CASHISTQTSGELFF. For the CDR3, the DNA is TGCGCCAGCCACATAAGTACACAAACCAGCGGGGAGCTGTTTTTT.

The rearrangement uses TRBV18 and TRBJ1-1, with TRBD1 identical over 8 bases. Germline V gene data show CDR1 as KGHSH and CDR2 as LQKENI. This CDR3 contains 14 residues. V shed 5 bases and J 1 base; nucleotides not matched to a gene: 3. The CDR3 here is CASSAGTGNTEAFF. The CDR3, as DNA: TGTGCCAGCTCAGCCGGGACAGGGAACACTGAAGCTTTCTTT.

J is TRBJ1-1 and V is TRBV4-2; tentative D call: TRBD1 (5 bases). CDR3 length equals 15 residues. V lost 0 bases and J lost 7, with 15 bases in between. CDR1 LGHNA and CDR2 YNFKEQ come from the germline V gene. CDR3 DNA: TGTGCCAGCAGCCAAGACAATTCGGGGGGAGGTGAAGCTTTCTTT. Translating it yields CASSQDNSGGGEAFF.

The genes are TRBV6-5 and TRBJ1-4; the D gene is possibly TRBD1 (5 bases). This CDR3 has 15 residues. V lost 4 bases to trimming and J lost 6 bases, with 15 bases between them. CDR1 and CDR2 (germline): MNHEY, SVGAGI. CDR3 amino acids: CASSLTGTRDEKLFF. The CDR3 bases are TGTGCCAGCAGTTTAACAGGCACAAGAGATGAAAAACTGTTTTTT.

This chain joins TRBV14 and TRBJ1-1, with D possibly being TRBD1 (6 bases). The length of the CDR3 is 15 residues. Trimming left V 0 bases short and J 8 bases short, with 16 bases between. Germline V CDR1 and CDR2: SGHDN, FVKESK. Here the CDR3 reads CASSQDPGGLAEAFF. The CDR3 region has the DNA TGTGCCAGCAGCCAAGATCCGGGGGGGCTTGCCGAAGCTTTCTTT.

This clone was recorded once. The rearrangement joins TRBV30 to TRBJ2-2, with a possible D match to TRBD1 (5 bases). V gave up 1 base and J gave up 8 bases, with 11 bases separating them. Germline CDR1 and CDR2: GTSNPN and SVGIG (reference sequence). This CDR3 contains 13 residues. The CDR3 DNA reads TGTGCCTGGAGTGAGCAGGGCCTGGGGGAGCTGTTTTTT. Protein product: CAWSEQGLGELFF.